This section outlines one T cell receptor beta chain sequence together with its context. The antigen remains unidentified. The CDR3 runs 15 residues. CDR1 is SGHAT and CDR2 is FQNNGV in the germline V gene. These data belong to a study of beta chain features in type 1 diabetes. On average, the one heparinised blood draw given by each donor was around 110 mL. All sorted populations exceeded 95% purity. Study-wide findings and caveats: Whether TCRB rearrangement is influenced by HLA type was left unresolved in this analysis.

The entirety of the isolated RNA underwent reverse transcription, so expressed TCRB transcripts were sequenced. TCRdb keeps only in-frame clones here, not all; method: immunoSEQ multiplex PCR. This table holds about 360,000 clones, approximately 12% found once. This sequence joins TRBV11-2 and TRBJ2-5; 9 bases are a match to TRBD2. The J call may not be correct, given that the DNA end is closer to TRBJ2-7. The origin of this receptor is a man younger than 35 in good health. Sequenced material: naive CD4+ T cells from blood. CDR3 sequence reads: CASSPGTSSAYEQYF. The CDR3, as DNA: TGTGCCAGCAGCCCCGGGACTAGCTCCGCCTACGAGCAGTACTTC.